A single sample gave rise to the 29 T cell receptor beta chains below, sequenced in a study of blood T cell repertoires in COVID-19. TCRdb's table, derived via immunoSEQ multiplex PCR, lists solely in-frame clones and lacks some. The table records roughly 250,000 clones, approximately 91% of them present only once. The sample consisted of peripheral blood. These receptors were obtained from a woman between 35 and 50 years old who had recovered from COVID-19.

This clone was picked up one time. The genes are TRBV5-1 and TRBJ2-5; perhaps TRBD2 as D (6 bases). Trimming removed 5 bases from V and 3 bases from J, with 20 bases in between. There are 16 residues in the CDR3. Germline CDR1 and CDR2: SGHRS and YFSETQ. The CDR3 sequence is CASRSAGRLGEETQYF. CDR3 nucleotides: TGCGCCAGCAGGTCTGCCGGGAGACTAGGTGAAGAGACCCAGTACTTC.

This chain connects TRBV18 to TRBJ1-2; 7 bases line up with TRBD1. V lost 3 bases, J lost 4 bases, and 8 bases stayed unmatched. In germline, CDR1 is KGHSH, CDR2 LQKENI. CDR3 length: 15 amino acids. The CDR3 loop reads CASSPGTAEAYGYTF. CDR3 nucleotides: TGTGCCAGCTCACCCGGGACAGCAGAAGCCTATGGCTACACCTTC. The full variable domain, with the rest looked up from reference TRBV18 and TRBJ1-2, is NAGVMQNPRHLVRRRGQEARLRCSPMKGHSHVYWYRQLPEEGLKFMVYLQKENIIDESGMPKERFSAEFPKEGPSILRIQQVVRGDSAAYFCASSPGTAEAYGYTFGSGTRLTVV.

This clone was counted between two and nine times. The V gene is TRBV19, the J gene TRBJ1-1; D unresolved. Germline CDR1 reads LNHDA; CDR2 reads SQIVND (reference sequence). The CDR3 is made up of 14 amino acids. The ends were cut back, 1 base at V and 5 bases at J, with 11 bases in the middle. The CDR3 region is CASSIVQSGTEAFF. CDR3 DNA sequence: TGTGCCAGTAGTATAGTGCAGAGCGGGACTGAAGCTTTCTTT.

The V and J genes are TRBV6-6 and TRBJ2-3; TRBD1 agrees at 7 bases. The germline CDR1 and CDR2 sequences are MNHNY and SVGAGI (reference sequence). V lost 0 bases and J lost 4; bases outside the gene matches: 7. This CDR3 has 16 amino acids. The CDR3 bases are TGTGCCAGCAGTTACTCGGCACAGGGGTGGTCAGATACGCAGTATTTT. Amino acid sequence: CASSYSAQGWSDTQYF.

This clone was picked up one time. The V gene is TRBV6-6, the J gene TRBJ1-4; 7 bases are a match to TRBD1. V trimming: 3 bases; J trimming: 7 bases; junction bases outside the gene matches: 8. Germline assignment: CDR1 MNHNY and CDR2 SVGAGI (reference sequence). The CDR3 is made up of 15 amino acids. The CDR3 is CASSYSDRVGEKLFF. As DNA, the CDR3 is TGTGCCAGCAGTTATTCCGACAGGGTCGGTGAAAAACTGTTTTTT.

This chain uses TRBV5-1 with TRBJ2-3, with 10 bases lining up with TRBD2. Germline CDR1 and CDR2: SGHRS and YFSETQ. With 2 bases clipped from V and 4 bases from J, the junction kept 1 base outside the gene matches. The CDR3 is made up of 14 amino acids. The CDR3 spells CASSLAGGPDTQYF. The CDR3 DNA follows: TGCGCCAGCAGCTTAGCGGGAGGGCCAGATACGCAGTATTTT.

This clone was seen ten or more times. This chain connects TRBV11-2 to TRBJ2-2; D unclear. The V end lost 5 bases, the J end lost 6 bases, and 10 bases lay between the germline ends. CDR1 and CDR2 (germline): SGHAT, FQNNGV. CDR3 length: 13 residues. CDR3 sequence (DNA): TGTGCCAGCAGCCATACTATGGCCGGGGAGCTGTTTTTT. This sequence encodes CASSHTMAGELFF.

The chain has TRBV28 and TRBJ1-4, with D possibly TRBD1 on 6 matching bases. V was cut by 5 bases and J by 3 bases, with 16 bases left in between. The V gene's germline CDR1 is MDHEN and CDR2 SYDVKM. This CDR3 region has 16 residues. As DNA, the CDR3 is TGTGCCAGCAGTCCCGACCCGGGACACCCTAATGAAAAACTGTTTTTT. Residues: CASSPDPGHPNEKLFF. Full variable domain (rest looked up from reference TRBV28 and TRBJ1-4): DVKVTQSSRYLVKRTGEKVFLECVQDMDHENMFWYRQDPGLGLRLIYFSYDVKMKEKGDIPEGYSVSREKKERFSLILESASTNQTSMYLCASSPDPGHPNEKLFFGSGTQLSVL.

The chain carries TRBV15 and TRBJ1-2, with 7 positions matching TRBD1. The CDR3 consists of 15 residues. Germline V CDR1 and CDR2: LNHNV, YYDKDF (reference sequence). Trimming cost V 4 bases and J 4 bases; bases outside gene matches: 9. The CDR3 nucleotides are TGTGCCACCAGCACGACAGGGTCCTCCTCCTATGGCTACACCTTC. This encodes CATSTTGSSSYGYTF.

This clone was counted between two and nine times. The chain recombines TRBV27 with TRBJ2-5, with TRBD1 matching over 7 bases. The length of the CDR3 is 14 residues. V shed 4 bases, J shed 2 bases, and the junction held 4 bases outside the gene matches. The germline CDR1 and CDR2 sequences are MNHEY and SMNVEV (reference sequence). The CDR3 DNA sequence: TGTGCCAGCAGTTCGACAGGGCTTCAAGAGACCCAGTACTTC. As protein: CASSSTGLQETQYF.

This chain connects TRBV19 to TRBJ2-4; tentatively, D is TRBD2 (5 bases). The CDR3 covers 15 residues. Trimming removed 4 bases from V and 1 base from J, with 11 bases in between. The germline V gene has CDR1 LNHDA and CDR2 SQIVND (reference sequence). CDR3 DNA sequence: TGTGCCAGTAGTAGGACCGGCGGGGCCAAAAACATTCAGTACTTC. It translates to CASSRTGGAKNIQYF.

The V gene is TRBV7-8, the J gene TRBJ2-1; D might be TRBD2 (6 bases). V was pared by 5 bases and J by 8 bases, with 22 bases between. Germline values: CDR1 SGHVS, CDR2 FQNEAQ. This CDR3 has 16 residues. The CDR3 DNA reads TGTGCCAGCAGCCCAAATCTCTCGACTAGGAAGGATGAGCAGTTCTTC. It translates to CASSPNLSTRKDEQFF. Full variable domain (remainder filled in from reference TRBV7-8 and TRBJ2-1): GAGVSQSPRYKVAKRGQDVALRCDPISGHVSLFWYQQALGQGPEFLTYFQNEAQLDKSGLPSDRFFAERPEGSVSTLKIQRTQQEDSAVYLCASSPNLSTRKDEQFFGPGTRLTVL.

CDR3 coding DNA: TGTGCCAGCAGTTTCAGGGGAAAGGGCTCTGGAAACACCATATATTTT. Amino acids: CASSFRGKGSGNTIYF. The chain has TRBV27 and TRBJ1-3; D perhaps matches TRBD1 (6 bases). This CDR3 is 16 amino acids long. Germline assignment: CDR1 MNHEY and CDR2 SMNVEV (reference sequence). Trimming pared 3 bases from V and 0 bases from J, leaving 12 bases between.

V and J are TRBV28 and TRBJ1-5; TRBD1 matches at 8 bases. The CDR3 loop spans 18 amino acids. V lost 5 bases and J lost 0; bases outside the gene matches: 12. Per the germline V gene, CDR1 is MDHEN and CDR2 is SYDVKM. CDR3 region: CASSPIPGTGHSNQPQHF. DNA for the CDR3: TGTGCCAGCAGTCCCATCCCCGGGACAGGACATAGCAATCAGCCCCAGCATTTT.

The rearrangement joins TRBV15 to TRBJ2-7; TRBD1 matches at 8 bases. The V segment lost 8 bases and the J segment 2 bases; nucleotides outside the gene matches: 5. The CDR3 consists of 13 residues. Germline CDR1 is LNHNV and CDR2 is YYDKDF (reference sequence). The CDR3 protein is CATLGQAPYEQYF. The CDR3 DNA follows: TGTGCCACCCTGGGACAGGCTCCCTACGAGCAGTACTTC.

J is TRBJ2-1 and V is TRBV27; TRBD2 agrees at 15 bases. V trimming: 5 bases; J trimming: 0 bases; junction bases outside the gene matches: 5. Germline CDR1 and CDR2: MNHEY and SMNVEV (reference sequence). This CDR3 is 18 amino acids long. CDR3 loop: CASSPGLAGGSSYNEQFF. CDR3 bases: TGTGCCAGCAGTCCTGGACTAGCGGGGGGGAGCTCCTACAATGAGCAGTTCTTC.

Remarks on this clone: This may come from a read error, since a much larger clone is one base off. The rearrangement links TRBV13 to TRBJ1-2; 7 nucleotides match TRBD1. The V gene end was trimmed by 3 bases and the J gene end by 3 bases; junction bases not matched to a gene: 1. Germline V lookup: CDR1 PRHDT, CDR2 FYEKMQ (reference sequence). CDR3 length equals 13 residues. CDR3 DNA: TGTGCCAGCAGCTTCGACAGGGACTATGGCTACACCTTC. This codes for CASSFDRDYGYTF.

The chain recombines TRBV5-4 with TRBJ2-5; 8 bases map to TRBD2. The CDR3 loop spans 14 amino acids. Germline V lookup: CDR1 SGHNT, CDR2 YYREEE (reference sequence). With V trimmed by 4 bases and J by 1 base, 3 bases remained unmatched. The CDR3 DNA sequence: TGTGCCAGCAGCCCAGCGGGAGTCCAAGAGACCCAGTACTTC. Protein sequence: CASSPAGVQETQYF.

This chain joins TRBV3-1 (or the pseudogene TRBV3-2) and TRBJ1-1; D not resolved. CDR3 size: 14 residues. Per the germline V gene, CDR1 is LGHDT and CDR2 is YNNKEL (reference sequence). The V gene lost 0 bases and the J gene lost 5 bases, with 10 bases spanning the gap. The CDR3 nucleotides read TGTGCCAGCAGCCAAGACACCGGGAGGACTGAAGCTTTCTTT. This codes for CASSQDTGRTEAFF.

The table lists this clone with a count of one. This chain uses TRBV7-2 with TRBJ2-5, with TRBD2 matching over 7 bases. Losses at the gene ends were 0 bases for V and 13 bases for J; bases not matched to a gene: 5. CDR1 and CDR2 (germline): SGHTA, FQGNSA. This CDR3 is 12 amino acids long. As DNA, the CDR3 is TGTGCCAGCAGCTTAGCGCGGGGCGGGGGGTACTTC. Protein product: CASSLARGGGYF.

The rearrangement joins TRBV7-2 to TRBJ2-1; 11 nucleotides align to TRBD2. Losses at the gene ends were 1 base for V and 8 bases for J; bases not matched to a gene: 4. The CDR3 sequence is 15 residues long. CDR1 and CDR2 (germline): SGHTA, FQGNSA. CDR3 DNA: TGTGCCAGCAGCTTAGGTCTAGCGGGGGGAGATGAGCAGTTCTTC. This encodes CASSLGLAGGDEQFF. The full variable domain, completed using reference TRBV7-2 and TRBJ2-1, is GAGVSQSPSNKVTEKGKDVELRCDPISGHTALYWYRQSLGQGLEFLIYFQGNSAPDKSGLPSDRFSAERTGGSVSTLTIQRTQQEDSAVYLCASSLGLAGGDEQFFGPGTRLTVL.

This chain joins TRBV25-1 and TRBJ2-5; a weak D match, TRBD2 (6 bases). Per germline, CDR1 MGHDK and CDR2 SYGVNS. V was clipped by 2 bases and J by 2 bases, with 18 bases between them. The CDR3 spans 17 residues. CDR3 DNA: TGTGCCAGCAGTGAAAGAGGGAGGAACCCATGGCAAGAGACCCAGTACTTC. Its translation: CASSERGRNPWQETQYF.

This chain connects TRBV3-1 (or the pseudogene TRBV3-2) to TRBJ2-5, with a weak D call TRBD1 (5 bases). CDR3 length equals 13 residues. CDR1 is LGHDT, CDR2 YNNKEL, per germline (reference sequence). Trimming left V 1 base short and J 4 bases short, with 7 bases between. The CDR3 loop is CASSQGGGETQYF. The CDR3 bases are TGTGCCAGCAGCCAAGGGGGCGGAGAGACCCAGTACTTC.

The CDR3 sequence: CASSPSFGREEKQFF. The CDR3 DNA sequence: TGTGCCAGCAGCCCAAGTTTCGGGCGGGAGGAAAAGCAGTTCTTC. The chain employs TRBV7-2 and TRBJ2-1; 8 positions match TRBD2. The V segment lost 5 bases and the J segment 11 bases; nucleotides outside the gene matches: 14. Germline lookup yields CDR1 SGHTA and CDR2 FQGNSA. CDR3 length: 15 amino acids.

The chain employs TRBV4-3 and TRBJ2-4, with TRBD2 matching 12 bases. V lost 3 bases, J lost 5 bases, and 5 bases stayed unmatched. The CDR3 totals 16 residues. CDR1 is LGHNA and CDR2 is YSLEER in the germline V gene. The CDR3 region is CASSQELAGGQNIQYF. CDR3 DNA: TGCGCCAGCAGCCAGGAGCTAGCGGGGGGGCAAAACATTCAGTACTTC.

The chain carries TRBV30 and TRBJ1-4; D is undetermined. Germline CDR1 is GTSNPN and CDR2 is SVGIG (reference sequence). The V and J ends lost 3 bases and 5 bases respectively, with 10 bases between them. The CDR3 is 13 amino acids. The CDR3 sequence: CAWRGSSNEKLFF. In nucleotides, the CDR3 is TGTGCCTGGAGGGGTAGCTCGAATGAAAAACTGTTTTTT.

The genes are TRBV6-6 and TRBJ2-7; 8 bases line up with TRBD1. The CDR3 totals 14 residues. Germline CDR1 is MNHNY and CDR2 is SVGAGI (reference sequence). V gave up 2 bases and J gave up 7 bases; unmatched junction bases: 7. This chain's CDR3 is CASSYVAGGTEQYF. CDR3 sequence (DNA): TGTGCCAGCAGTTACGTGGCAGGGGGCACGGAGCAGTACTTC.

This chain connects TRBV28 to TRBJ2-7; 8 bases fit TRBD1. The CDR3 is made up of 13 amino acids. Germline V gene sequence: CDR1 MDHEN, CDR2 SYDVKM. With 7 bases clipped from V and 2 bases from J, the junction kept 4 bases outside the gene matches. This CDR3 reads CASIQGATYEQYF. For the CDR3, the DNA is TGTGCCAGCATCCAGGGGGCCACCTACGAGCAGTACTTC.

The chain has TRBV7-2 and TRBJ2-3, with D maybe TRBD2 (5 bases). Germline CDR1 reads SGHTA; CDR2 reads FQGNSA. CDR3 length equals 14 residues. Trimming removed 5 bases at V and 1 base at J, with 10 bases between. The CDR3 loop is CASSDLARTDTQYF. As DNA, the CDR3 is TGTGCCAGCAGCGATCTAGCCCGCACAGATACGCAGTATTTT.